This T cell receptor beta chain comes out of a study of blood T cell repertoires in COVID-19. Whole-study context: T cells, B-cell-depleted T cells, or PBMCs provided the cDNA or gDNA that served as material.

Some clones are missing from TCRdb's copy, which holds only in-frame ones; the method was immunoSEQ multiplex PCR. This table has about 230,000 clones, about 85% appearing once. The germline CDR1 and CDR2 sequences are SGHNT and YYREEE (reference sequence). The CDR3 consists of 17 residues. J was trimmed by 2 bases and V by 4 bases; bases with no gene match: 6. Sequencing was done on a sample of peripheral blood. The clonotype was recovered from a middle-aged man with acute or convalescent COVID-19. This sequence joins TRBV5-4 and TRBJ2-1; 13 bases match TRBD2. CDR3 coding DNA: TGTGCCAGCAGCCCATCAGGACTAGCGGGAGCCTACAATGAGCAGTTCTTC. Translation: CASSPSGLAGAYNEQFF.